This T cell receptor (beta chain) was obtained from a study of T-cell memory formation after mild COVID-19. CDR1 MNHNY and CDR2 SVGAGI come from the germline V gene (reference sequence). This CDR3 is 12 amino acids long. TCRdb recomputed calls from the 5' RACE reads with MiXCR, one row per CDR3 protein. The repertoire holds about 290,000 distinct CDR3 sequences, with more than 15% as singletons. Concerning this clonotype itself: One junction end does not reproduce the germline sequence, and a read error may be involved.

The TCR comes from a man aged 18 to 29 who had mild COVID-19 (a few samples of this study predate the infection). Cell type and time point are not known. J is TRBJ1-3 and V is TRBV6-6; 7 bases align to TRBD1. Sequenced material: PBMCs or a T cell subset sorted from them (not recorded which). The CDR3 region is CASSSEDRPTRF. The CDR3 DNA sequence: TGTGCCAGCAGTTCAGAGGACAGGCCGACCAGGTTT.